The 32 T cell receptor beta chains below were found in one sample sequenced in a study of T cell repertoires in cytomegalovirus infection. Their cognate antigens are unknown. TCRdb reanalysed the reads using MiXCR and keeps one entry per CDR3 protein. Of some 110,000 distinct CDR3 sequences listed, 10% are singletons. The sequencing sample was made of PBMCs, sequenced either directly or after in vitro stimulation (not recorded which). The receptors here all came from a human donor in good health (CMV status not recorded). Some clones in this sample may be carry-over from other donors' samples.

This CDR3 reads CASSVTDFYGYTF. CDR3 nucleotide sequence: TGTGCCAGCAGCGTAACAGACTTCTATGGCTACACCTTC. The chain has TRBV7-6 and TRBJ1-2; D remains ambiguous. Trimming shortened V by 5 bases and J by 4 bases, and 11 bases separated the two germline ends. The CDR3 runs to 13 residues. Germline V gives CDR1 SGHVS, CDR2 FNYEAQ.

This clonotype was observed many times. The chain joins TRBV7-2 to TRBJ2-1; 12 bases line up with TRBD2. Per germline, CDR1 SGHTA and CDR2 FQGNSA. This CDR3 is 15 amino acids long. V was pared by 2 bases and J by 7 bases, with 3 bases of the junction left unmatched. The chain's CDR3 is CASSLTGLAGNEQFF. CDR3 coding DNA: TGTGCCAGCAGCTTAACCGGACTAGCGGGGAATGAGCAGTTCTTC.

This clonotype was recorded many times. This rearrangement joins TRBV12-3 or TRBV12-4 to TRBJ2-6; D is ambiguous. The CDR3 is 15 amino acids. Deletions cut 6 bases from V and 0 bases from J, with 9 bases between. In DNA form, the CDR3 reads TGTGCCAGCAGCCCCCAATACTCTGGGGCCAACGTCCTGACTTTC. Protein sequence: CASSPQYSGANVLTF.

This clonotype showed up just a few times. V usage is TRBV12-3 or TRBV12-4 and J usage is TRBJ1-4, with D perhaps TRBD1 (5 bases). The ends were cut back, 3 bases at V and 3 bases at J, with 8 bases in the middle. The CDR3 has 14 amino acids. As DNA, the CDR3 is TGTGCCAGCAGTTTCAGGGTGGCTAATGAAAAACTGTTTTTT. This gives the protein CASSFRVANEKLFF.

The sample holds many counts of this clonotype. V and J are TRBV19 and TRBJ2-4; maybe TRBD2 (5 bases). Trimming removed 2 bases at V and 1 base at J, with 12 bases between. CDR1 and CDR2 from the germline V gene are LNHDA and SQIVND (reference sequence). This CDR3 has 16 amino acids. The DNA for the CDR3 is TGTGCCAGTAGTATAACAATTCCGGGGGCCAAAAACATTCAGTACTTC. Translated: CASSITIPGAKNIQYF.

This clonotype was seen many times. The CDR3 region has the DNA TGTGCCAGCAGCTTAGTCACCAACCCCGGTGGGGAGCAGTACTTC. It encodes CASSLVTNPGGEQYF. The gene calls are TRBV7-8 and TRBJ2-7; D uncertain. The CDR3 contains 15 residues. Germline V lookup: CDR1 SGHVS, CDR2 FQNEAQ. V lost 1 base and J lost 7, with 17 bases in between.

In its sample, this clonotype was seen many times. CDR3 loop: CASRPPSGSSYEQYF. The CDR3 DNA is TGTGCCAGCAGACCTCCTAGCGGGAGCTCCTACGAGCAGTACTTC. The rearrangement links TRBV28 to TRBJ2-7; TRBD2 agrees at 10 bases. This CDR3 region has 15 residues. From germline, CDR1 is MDHEN and CDR2 SYDVKM. The trim removed 6 bases at V and 0 bases at J, leaving 5 bases unmatched.

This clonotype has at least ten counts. The CDR3 loop is CASSPKQDSNYGYTF. The CDR3 nucleotides read TGTGCCAGCAGCCCGAAACAGGATTCTAACTATGGCTACACCTTC. V is TRBV7-9 and J is TRBJ1-2, with TRBD1 as a possible D gene (5 bases). The germline gives CDR1 SEHNR, CDR2 FQNEAQ (reference sequence). The CDR3 has 15 residues. The V end was cut by 5 bases, the J end by 0 bases, with 13 bases between.

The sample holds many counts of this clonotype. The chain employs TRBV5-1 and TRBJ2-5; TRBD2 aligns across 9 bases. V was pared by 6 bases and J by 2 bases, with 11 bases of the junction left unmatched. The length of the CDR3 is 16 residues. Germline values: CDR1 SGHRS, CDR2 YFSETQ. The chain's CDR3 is CASTPLAGGPQETQYF. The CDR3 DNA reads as TGCGCCAGCACCCCCCTTGCGGGAGGGCCTCAAGAGACCCAGTACTTC.

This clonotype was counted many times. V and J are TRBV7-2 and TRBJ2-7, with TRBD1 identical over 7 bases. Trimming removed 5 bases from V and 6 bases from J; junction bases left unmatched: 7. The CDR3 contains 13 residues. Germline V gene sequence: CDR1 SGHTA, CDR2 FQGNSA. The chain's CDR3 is CASSRTGLGEQYF. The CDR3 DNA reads TGTGCCAGCAGCCGGACAGGTTTAGGCGAGCAGTACTTC.

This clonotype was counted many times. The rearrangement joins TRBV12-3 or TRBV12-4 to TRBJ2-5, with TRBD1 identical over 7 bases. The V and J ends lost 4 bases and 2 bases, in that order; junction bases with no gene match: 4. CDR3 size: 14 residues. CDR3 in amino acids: CASSSGQRQETQYF. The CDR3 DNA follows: TGTGCCAGCAGTTCGGGACAGCGACAAGAGACCCAGTACTTC.

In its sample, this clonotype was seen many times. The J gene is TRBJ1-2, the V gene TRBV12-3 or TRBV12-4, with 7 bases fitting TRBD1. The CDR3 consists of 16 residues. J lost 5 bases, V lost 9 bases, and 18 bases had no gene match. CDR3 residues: CARTASPRQGSYGYTF. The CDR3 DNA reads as TGTGCCAGGACAGCCTCTCCTCGACAGGGAAGTTATGGCTACACCTTC.

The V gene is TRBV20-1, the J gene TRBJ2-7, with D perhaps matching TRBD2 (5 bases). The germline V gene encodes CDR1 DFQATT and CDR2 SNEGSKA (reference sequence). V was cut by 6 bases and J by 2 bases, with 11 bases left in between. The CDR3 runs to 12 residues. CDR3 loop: CSAGIITYEQYF. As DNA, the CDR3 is TGCAGTGCCGGGATCATAACCTACGAGCAGTACTTC.

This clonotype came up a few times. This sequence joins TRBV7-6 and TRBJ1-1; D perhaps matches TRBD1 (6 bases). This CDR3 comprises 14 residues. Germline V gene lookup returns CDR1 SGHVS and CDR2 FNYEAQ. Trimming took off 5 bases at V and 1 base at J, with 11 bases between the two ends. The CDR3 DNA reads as TGTGCCAGCAGCCTTTGGACAGAGAACACTGAAGCTTTCTTT. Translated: CASSLWTENTEAFF.

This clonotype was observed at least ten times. This CDR3 is CASSRLASTDTQYF. As DNA, the CDR3 is TGTGCCAGCAGCCGATTGGCGAGCACAGATACGCAGTATTTT. V usage is TRBV5-4 and J usage is TRBJ2-3; D unclear. The V end was cut by 4 bases, the J end by 0 bases, with 9 bases between. Germline assignment: CDR1 SGHNT and CDR2 YYREEE (reference sequence). The CDR3 has 14 residues.

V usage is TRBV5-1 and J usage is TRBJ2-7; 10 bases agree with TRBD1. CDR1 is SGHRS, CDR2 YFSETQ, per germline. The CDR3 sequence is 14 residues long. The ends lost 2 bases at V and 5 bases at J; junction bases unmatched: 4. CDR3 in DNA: TGCGCCAGCAGCTTAAGGGACAGGGGAAACGAGCAGTACTTC. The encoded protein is CASSLRDRGNEQYF.

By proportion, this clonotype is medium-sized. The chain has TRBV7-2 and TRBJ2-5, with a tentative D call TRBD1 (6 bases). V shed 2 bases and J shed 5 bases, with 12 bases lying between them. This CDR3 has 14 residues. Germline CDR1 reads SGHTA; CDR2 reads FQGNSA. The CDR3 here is CASSLFGGDETQYF. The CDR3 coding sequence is TGTGCCAGCAGCTTATTTGGGGGCGATGAGACCCAGTACTTC.

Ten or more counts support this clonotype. The CDR3 protein is CASSLEFDREETQYF. CDR3 DNA: TGTGCCAGCAGCTTAGAGTTTGACAGGGAGGAGACCCAGTACTTC. The chain has TRBV7-8 and TRBJ2-5, with TRBD1 matching 7 bases. The CDR3 is 15 residues long. J lost 5 bases, V lost 1 base, and 7 bases had no gene match. CDR1 and CDR2 from the germline V gene are SGHVS and FQNEAQ.

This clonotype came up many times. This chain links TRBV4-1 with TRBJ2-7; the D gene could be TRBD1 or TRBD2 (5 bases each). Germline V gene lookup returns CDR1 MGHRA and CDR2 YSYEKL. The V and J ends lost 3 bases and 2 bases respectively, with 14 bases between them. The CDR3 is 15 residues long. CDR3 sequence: CASSQIRDATYEQYF. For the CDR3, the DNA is TGCGCCAGCAGCCAGATCCGGGACGCCACCTACGAGCAGTACTTC.

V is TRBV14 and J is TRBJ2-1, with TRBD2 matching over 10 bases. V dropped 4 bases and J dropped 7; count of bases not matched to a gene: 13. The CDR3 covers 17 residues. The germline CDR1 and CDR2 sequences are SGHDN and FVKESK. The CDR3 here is CASSPESVVAGGNEQFF. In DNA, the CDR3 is TGTGCCAGCAGCCCGGAAAGTGTGGTAGCGGGAGGAAATGAGCAGTTCTTC.

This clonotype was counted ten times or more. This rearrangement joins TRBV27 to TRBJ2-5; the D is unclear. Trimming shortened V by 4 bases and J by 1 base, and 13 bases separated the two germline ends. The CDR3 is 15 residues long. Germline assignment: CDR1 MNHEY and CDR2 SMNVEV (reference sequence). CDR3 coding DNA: TGTGCCAGCAGTTCCCTCTTGTTTCTCCAAGAGACCCAGTACTTC. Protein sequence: CASSSLLFLQETQYF.

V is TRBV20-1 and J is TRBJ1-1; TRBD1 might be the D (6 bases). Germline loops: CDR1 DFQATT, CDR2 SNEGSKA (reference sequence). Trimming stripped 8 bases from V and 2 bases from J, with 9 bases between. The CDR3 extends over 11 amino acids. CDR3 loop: CSKDSNTEAFF. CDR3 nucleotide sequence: TGCAGTAAGGACAGTAACACTGAAGCTTTCTTT.

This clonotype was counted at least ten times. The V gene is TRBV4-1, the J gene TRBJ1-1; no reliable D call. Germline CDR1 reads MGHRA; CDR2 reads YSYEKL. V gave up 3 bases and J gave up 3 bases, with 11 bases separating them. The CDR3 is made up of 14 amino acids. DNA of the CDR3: TGCGCCAGCAGCCAGCCCGCCTGGGACACTGAAGCTTTCTTT. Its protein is CASSQPAWDTEAFF.

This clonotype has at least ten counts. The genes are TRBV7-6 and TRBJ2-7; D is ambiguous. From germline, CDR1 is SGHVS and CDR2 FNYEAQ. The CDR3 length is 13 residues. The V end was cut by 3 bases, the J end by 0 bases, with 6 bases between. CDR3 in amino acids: CASSFRGSYEQYF. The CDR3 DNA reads TGTGCCAGCAGCTTTCGCGGCTCCTACGAGCAGTACTTC.

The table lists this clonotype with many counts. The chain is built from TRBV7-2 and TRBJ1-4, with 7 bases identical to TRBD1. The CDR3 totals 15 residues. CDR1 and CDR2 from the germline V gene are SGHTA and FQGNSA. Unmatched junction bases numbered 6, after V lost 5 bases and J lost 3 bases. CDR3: CASSRNRGPNEKLFF. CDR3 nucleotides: TGTGCCAGCAGCCGAAACAGGGGCCCTAATGAAAAACTGTTTTTT.

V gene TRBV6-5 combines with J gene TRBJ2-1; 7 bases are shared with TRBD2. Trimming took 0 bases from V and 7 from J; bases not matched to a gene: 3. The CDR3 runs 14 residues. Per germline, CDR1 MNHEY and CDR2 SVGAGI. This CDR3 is CASSYSGRGNEQFF. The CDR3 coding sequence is TGTGCCAGCAGTTACTCTGGGCGGGGGAATGAGCAGTTCTTC.

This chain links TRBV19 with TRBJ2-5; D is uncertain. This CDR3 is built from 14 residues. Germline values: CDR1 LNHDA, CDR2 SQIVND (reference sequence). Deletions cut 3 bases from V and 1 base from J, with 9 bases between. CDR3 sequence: CASSMSFLQETQYF. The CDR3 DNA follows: TGTGCCAGTAGTATGAGCTTTCTCCAAGAGACCCAGTACTTC.

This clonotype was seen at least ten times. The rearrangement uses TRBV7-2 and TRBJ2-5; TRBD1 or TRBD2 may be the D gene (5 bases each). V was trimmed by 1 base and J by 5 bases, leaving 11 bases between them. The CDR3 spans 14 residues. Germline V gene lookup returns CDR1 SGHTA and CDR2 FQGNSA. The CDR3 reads CASSLGGDGETQYF. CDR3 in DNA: TGTGCCAGCAGCTTAGGAGGGGATGGCGAGACCCAGTACTTC.

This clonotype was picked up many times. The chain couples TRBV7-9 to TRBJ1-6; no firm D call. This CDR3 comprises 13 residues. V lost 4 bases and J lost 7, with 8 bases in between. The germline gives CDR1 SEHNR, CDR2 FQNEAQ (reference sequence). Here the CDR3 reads CASSSDFNSPLHF. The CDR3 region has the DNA TGTGCCAGCAGCTCTGACTTCAATTCACCCCTCCACTTT.

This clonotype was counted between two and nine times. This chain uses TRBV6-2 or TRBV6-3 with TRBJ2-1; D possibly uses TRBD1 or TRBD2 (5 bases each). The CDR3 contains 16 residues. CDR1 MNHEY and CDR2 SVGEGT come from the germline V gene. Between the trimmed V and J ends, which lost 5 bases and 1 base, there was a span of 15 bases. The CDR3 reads CASSTIGGVSYNEQFF. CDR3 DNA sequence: TGTGCCAGCAGTACGATTGGGGGAGTGTCCTACAATGAGCAGTTCTTC.

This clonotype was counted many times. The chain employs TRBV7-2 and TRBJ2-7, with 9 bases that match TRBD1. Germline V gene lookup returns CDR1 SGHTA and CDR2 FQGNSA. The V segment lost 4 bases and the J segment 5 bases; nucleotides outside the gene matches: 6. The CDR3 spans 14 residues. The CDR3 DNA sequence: TGTGCCAGCAGCTACGGGACAGGGTCAGACGAGCAGTACGTC. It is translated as CASSYGTGSDEQYV.

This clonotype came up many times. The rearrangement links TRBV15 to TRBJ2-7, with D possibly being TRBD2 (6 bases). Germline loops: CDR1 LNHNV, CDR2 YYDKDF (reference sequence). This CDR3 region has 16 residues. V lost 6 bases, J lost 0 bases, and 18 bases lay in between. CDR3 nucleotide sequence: TGTGCCACCAGAGCATTCAGGGACTCCAGCTCCTACGAGCAGTACTTC. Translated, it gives CATRAFRDSSSYEQYF.